Presented here are 12 T cell receptor beta chains from one specimen sequenced in a study of blood T cell repertoires in COVID-19. Assay: immunoSEQ multiplex PCR; the TCRdb copy retains only in-frame clones and omits some. Counted here are some 260,000 clones, nearly 90% occurring once; the ten biggest clones make up roughly 3%. The sequencing input was peripheral blood. The receptors originated from a man aged 18 to 35 with active or convalescent COVID-19.

This sequence joins TRBV6-6 and TRBJ2-4; D may be TRBD2 (6 bases). Germline values: CDR1 MNHNY, CDR2 SVGAGI (reference sequence). Trimming pared 2 bases from V and 3 bases from J, leaving 11 bases between. CDR3 length equals 15 residues. In DNA form, the CDR3 reads TGTGCCAGCAGTTACCCTGACGGGGGCAAAAACATTCAGTACTTC. Protein: CASSYPDGGKNIQYF.

The chain recombines TRBV28 with TRBJ2-7; 8 bases fit TRBD2. Trimming at V came to 7 bases and at J to 5 bases, leaving 7 bases not matched to a gene. Germline CDR1 and CDR2: MDHEN and SYDVKM. The CDR3 is made up of 13 amino acids. The CDR3 loop is CASIGAGGHEQYF. The DNA of the CDR3 is TGTGCCAGCATAGGGGCGGGGGGTCACGAGCAGTACTTC.

This chain links TRBV28 with TRBJ1-1, with a tentative D call TRBD1 (5 bases). V was shortened by 2 bases and J by 9 bases, with 13 bases between the two germline ends. This CDR3 region has 13 residues. The germline V gene has CDR1 MDHEN and CDR2 SYDVKM. CDR3 loop: CASSLPPPDKAFF. CDR3 sequence (DNA): TGTGCCAGCAGTTTACCTCCGCCGGACAAAGCTTTCTTT.

The chain recombines TRBV9 with TRBJ2-5, with TRBD2 identical over 9 bases. The CDR3 runs 16 residues. V shed 0 bases and J 0 bases; nucleotides not matched to a gene: 3. Germline assignment: CDR1 SGDLS and CDR2 YYNGEE. This CDR3 is CASSVASGGHQETQYF. In nucleotides, the CDR3 is TGTGCCAGCAGCGTAGCGAGCGGGGGGCACCAAGAGACCCAGTACTTC. Full variable domain (outside the CDR3, taken from reference TRBV9 and TRBJ2-5): DSGVTQTPKHLITATGQRVTLRCSPRSGDLSVYWYQQSLDQGLQFLIQYYNGEERAKGNILERFSAQQFPDLHSELNLSSLELGDSALYFCASSVASGGHQETQYFGPGTRLLVL.

The sample holds a few counts of this clone. CDR3 amino acids: CASSYRGQGNSPLHF. The CDR3 DNA reads TGTGCCAGCAGTTACCGCGGACAGGGCAATTCACCCCTCCACTTT. This chain links TRBV6-5 with TRBJ1-6, with 8 nucleotides matching TRBD1. Germline trimming cut 2 bases from V and 7 bases from J; bases unmatched to any gene: 4. Germline V gene lookup returns CDR1 MNHEY and CDR2 SVGAGI. CDR3 length: 15 amino acids.

Remarks on this clone: At one end, the junction sequence differs from germline, possibly due to a read error. V is TRBV7-7 and J is TRBJ2-7, with 9 positions matching TRBD2. Germline V gene lookup returns CDR1 SSHAT and CDR2 FNYEAQ (reference sequence). The length of the CDR3 is 17 residues. CDR3 nucleotide sequence: TGTGCTAGCAGCCCTCCTTCCTGGACTAGCGATCCCTACGAGCAGTACTTC. Its translation is CASSPPSWTSDPYEQYF.

The CDR3 DNA follows: TGCGCCAGCAGCCAAGACAGGGGATACTATGGCTACACCTTC. The encoded protein is CASSQDRGYYGYTF. The chain combines TRBV4-3 with TRBJ1-2; the D gene is possibly TRBD1 (6 bases). The CDR3 length is 14 residues. Per the germline V gene, CDR1 is LGHNA and CDR2 is YSLEER. V shed 0 bases and J shed 3 bases, with 8 bases lying between them.

The V gene is TRBV19, the J gene TRBJ2-6; tentative D call: TRBD1 (6 bases). V lost 0 bases and J 0 bases, leaving 27 bases between the germline ends. The CDR3 sequence is 23 residues long. The germline V gene has CDR1 LNHDA and CDR2 SQIVND (reference sequence). Here the CDR3 DNA reads TGTGCCAGTAGTATAGATCAATTCCCCCAGGGGAACAACTTCGACTCTGGGGCCAACGTCCTGACTTTC. Translation gives CASSIDQFPQGNNFDSGANVLTF.

The chain is built from TRBV18 and TRBJ1-1; possibly TRBD1 for D (6 bases). The CDR3 is made up of 13 amino acids. V lost 6 bases, J lost 2 bases, and 10 bases lay in between. Germline lookup yields CDR1 KGHSH and CDR2 LQKENI. The DNA for the CDR3 is TGTGCCAGCTCCCTGGACAGTAACACTGAAGCTTTCTTT. Its translation is CASSLDSNTEAFF.

This sequence joins TRBV6-5 and TRBJ2-7; 7 positions agree with TRBD1. The germline CDR1 and CDR2 sequences are MNHEY and SVGAGI. The CDR3 loop spans 14 amino acids. The ends lost 5 bases at V and 3 bases at J; junction bases unmatched: 7. CDR3 sequence (DNA): TGTGCCAGCAGTCTAGACAGGGTGGACTACGAGCAGTACTTC. It is translated as CASSLDRVDYEQYF.

A single count supports this clone. This sequence joins TRBV9 and TRBJ1-2, with no clear D. V was clipped by 3 bases and J by 6 bases, with 21 bases between them. The CDR3 extends over 16 amino acids. CDR1 is SGDLS and CDR2 is YYNGEE in the germline V gene. Here the CDR3 DNA reads TGTGCCAGCAGCGCCGGAACTCCCCTGAGGGTAAATGGCTACACCTTC. Its protein is CASSAGTPLRVNGYTF.

The chain carries TRBV28 and TRBJ2-5; D may be TRBD1 (6 bases). The length of the CDR3 is 16 residues. Per germline, CDR1 MDHEN and CDR2 SYDVKM. V lost 3 bases to trimming and J lost 2 bases, with 16 bases between them. The DNA of the CDR3 is TGTGCCAGCAGTTTGGAACTACCGGGACAACAAGAGACCCAGTACTTC. It codes for CASSLELPGQQETQYF.